The 9 T cell receptor beta chains below were found in one sample sequenced in a study of monozygotic twins with inflammatory bowel disease. Each CDR3 protein gets one entry in TCRdb, which reprocessed the 5' RACE reads and gives no DNA. Its table records some 150,000 distinct CDR3 sequences. The sample consisted of blood. These TCRs come from a human donor with ulcerative colitis or Crohn's disease, or a healthy co-twin of an affected twin (not recorded which).

This sequence joins TRBV5-1 and TRBJ2-1; TCRdb selects TRBD1, and the lack of DNA leaves this call unchecked. From germline, CDR1 is SGHRS and CDR2 YFSETQ. CDR3 length: 14 residues. Here the CDR3 reads CASRAGGDYNEQFF.

The chain combines TRBV9 with TRBJ2-2; TCRdb's D gene call, TRBD1, goes unchecked for lack of DNA. CDR3 size: 17 residues. CDR1 SGDLS and CDR2 YYNGEE come from the germline V gene. The CDR3 loop reads CASSIERGRGNTGELFF.

The chain employs TRBV20-1 and TRBJ2-1; lacking DNA, the TRBD2 call made by TCRdb goes unchecked. This CDR3 has 13 amino acids. CDR1 is DFQATT and CDR2 is SNEGSKA in the germline V gene (reference sequence). The CDR3 region is CSAPSSDYNEQFF.

The genes are TRBV7-2 and TRBJ2-7; TCRdb names TRBD1, which stays unverified in the absence of DNA. The CDR3 covers 14 residues. Germline lookup yields CDR1 SGHTA and CDR2 FQGNSA. This CDR3 is CASSSDDRVYEQYF.

The chain employs TRBV20-1 and TRBJ1-3; TCRdb's D call of TRBD1 is untestable without DNA. CDR1 DFQATT and CDR2 SNEGSKA come from the germline V gene (reference sequence). The CDR3 consists of 15 residues. This CDR3 reads CSATGHGGNGNTIYF.

Here the CDR3 reads CASSLADGGNYGYTF. This rearrangement joins TRBV12-3 or TRBV12-4 to TRBJ1-2; TCRdb indicates TRBD1, and absent DNA this call remains unverified. This CDR3 has 15 residues.

This rearrangement joins TRBV5-1 to TRBJ2-7; the TCRdb D gene call, TRBD1, has no DNA to confirm it. Germline V gene lookup returns CDR1 SGHRS and CDR2 YFSETQ. This CDR3 contains 15 residues. Here the CDR3 reads CASSPGEGTAYEQYF.

This chain uses TRBV5-1 with TRBJ2-1; lacking DNA, the TRBD1 call made by TCRdb goes unchecked. CDR1 is SGHRS, CDR2 YFSETQ, per germline. This CDR3 is 17 amino acids long. The CDR3 here is CASSLELGGPSYNEQFF.

The chain employs TRBV12-3 or TRBV12-4 and TRBJ1-5; the TCRdb D gene call, TRBD1, has no DNA to confirm it. This CDR3 contains 21 residues. CDR3: CASSLRVSGQGARVPSQPQHF.